This T cell receptor (beta chain) was recovered during a study of CD4 T cell repertoires in COVID-19. About the study: After about ten days of IL-2 expansion, CFSE-low cells were relabeled and restimulated with other coronavirus spikes. Study-wide points: Between about 6 and 28% of SARS-CoV-2 clonotypes also appeared in SARS-CoV and/or HKU1 spike cultures. Several top expanded SARS-CoV-2-reactive clonotypes were shared by two or three memory subsets.

The method was immunoSEQ multiplex PCR; TCRdb's version includes in-frame clones alone and lacks a portion of them. The table shows 70,000 to 95,000 clones, with 83% occurring only once. No culture step preceded sequencing of the ex vivo isolated memory T cells. Germline CDR1 SNHLY, CDR2 FYNNEI. The CDR3 runs to 13 residues. Trimming took off 7 bases at V and 0 bases at J, with 7 bases between the two ends. Concerning this clone itself: Its antigen is as yet unknown.

The chain links TRBV2 to TRBJ1-5; D unclear. The specimen was CD4+ T cells from peripheral blood, collected after recovery from COVID-19. The clonotype comes from a human donor who had COVID-19. The DNA of the CDR3 is TGTGCCAGCAAGGGTGGTAGCAATCAGCCCCAGCATTTT. This codes for CASKGGSNQPQHF.